Shown below are 30 T cell receptor beta chains from a single sample sequenced in a study of T cell responses to AZD1222 COVID-19 vaccine. Using immunoSEQ multiplex PCR, the repertoire was profiled, and TCRdb retains in-frame clones only, with some absent. The sample lists some 200,000 clones; roughly 94% were seen once. The sequencing here drew on peripheral blood, taken 28 days after the second dose of the MenACWY control vaccine. These receptor sequences come from an adult who received the MenACWY meningococcal vaccine as a control.

Comment on this clone: Other DNA sequences in this specimen translate into the identical CDR3. This chain uses TRBV19 with TRBJ1-1; perhaps TRBD1 as D (5 bases). This CDR3 comprises 14 residues. Trimming left V 3 bases short and J 2 bases short, with 10 bases between. Germline loops: CDR1 LNHDA, CDR2 SQIVND (reference sequence). The DNA for the CDR3 is TGTGCCAGTAGTATCAGACAGACAAACACTGAAGCTTTCTTT. This codes for CASSIRQTNTEAFF. Combining the CDR3 with reference TRBV19 and TRBJ1-1 gives the whole variable domain DGGITQSPKYLFRKEGQNVTLSCEQNLNHDAMYWYRQDPGQGLRLIYYSQIVNDFQKGDIAEGYSVSREKKESFPLTVTSAQKNPTAFYLCASSIRQTNTEAFFGQGTRLTVV.

The chain joins TRBV30 to TRBJ1-4; D call uncertain. Trimming took 0 bases from V and 8 from J, leaving 10 bases between them. Germline CDR1 reads GTSNPN; CDR2 reads SVGIG (reference sequence). The CDR3 length is 13 residues. CDR3 in amino acids: CAWSVSFGEKLFF. The CDR3 coding sequence is TGTGCCTGGAGTGTTAGCTTCGGCGAAAAACTGTTTTTT.

This clone was found a few times. The gene calls are TRBV28 and TRBJ1-2; a weak D match, TRBD1 (6 bases). The germline V gene has CDR1 MDHEN and CDR2 SYDVKM. The CDR3 extends over 14 amino acids. The germline V and J ends were trimmed by 9 bases and 2 bases, with 16 bases remaining between them. In DNA form, the CDR3 reads TGTGCCAGTTACCCGAGGGGGTCGAACTATGGCTACACCTTC. Translation: CASYPRGSNYGYTF.

The rearrangement links TRBV3-1 (or the pseudogene TRBV3-2) to TRBJ2-5, with 13 bases aligning to TRBD2. V lost 2 bases and J lost 5; bases outside the gene matches: 17. The CDR3 loop spans 20 amino acids. Per the germline V gene, CDR1 is LGHDT and CDR2 is YNNKEL (reference sequence). CDR3 nucleotides: TGTGCCAGCAGCCAATCCCTACCGGGACTAGCGGGGACCCGGACTGAGACCCAGTACTTC. Its protein product is CASSQSLPGLAGTRTETQYF.

V and J are TRBV7-9 and TRBJ1-3; possible D gene TRBD1, 6 bases. The CDR3 loop spans 15 amino acids. Germline CDR1 and CDR2: SEHNR and FQNEAQ (reference sequence). The V and J ends lost 4 bases and 2 bases respectively, with 12 bases between them. The CDR3: CASSWGTPPGNTIYF. CDR3 nucleotides: TGTGCCAGCAGCTGGGGGACACCGCCTGGAAACACCATATATTTT.

The V call is TRBV3-1 (or the pseudogene TRBV3-2), the J call TRBJ1-1; D unclear. This CDR3 comprises 12 residues. Per the germline V gene, CDR1 is LGHDT and CDR2 is YNNKEL (reference sequence). Trimming left V 4 bases short and J 8 bases short, with 11 bases between. The CDR3 coding sequence is TGTGCCAGCAGCCTCCGGGAACAGGAAGCTTTCTTT. Residues: CASSLREQEAFF.

This sequence joins TRBV2 and TRBJ1-4, with 7 bases lining up with TRBD1. The junction had 6 bases not matched to a gene; V was cut back by 6 bases and J by 2 bases. Germline CDR1 is SNHLY and CDR2 is FYNNEI. The CDR3 spans 15 residues. CDR3 bases: TGTGCCAGCAGAGACCCGGGACAGACTAATGAAAAACTGTTTTTT. Encoded protein: CASRDPGQTNEKLFF. Full variable domain (missing parts from reference TRBV2 and TRBJ1-4): EPEVTQTPSHQVTQMGQEVILRCVPISNHLYFYWYRQILGQKVEFLVSFYNNEISEKSEIFDDQFSVERPDGSNFTLKIRSTKLEDSAMYFCASRDPGQTNEKLFFGSGTQLSVL.

There are a few counts of this clone. This rearrangement joins TRBV28 to TRBJ1-1, with no clear D. V was trimmed by 6 bases and J by 2 bases, leaving 16 bases between them. CDR3 size: 15 residues. Germline V gives CDR1 MDHEN, CDR2 SYDVKM. The CDR3 sequence: CASRSPGFLNTEAFF. CDR3 coding DNA: TGTGCCAGCAGATCCCCGGGATTTCTCAACACTGAAGCTTTCTTT.

The V call is TRBV5-4, the J call TRBJ2-7; 7 nucleotides agree with TRBD2. The CDR3 loop spans 12 amino acids. The V segment lost 3 bases and the J segment 7 bases; nucleotides outside the gene matches: 4. The germline V gene encodes CDR1 SGHNT and CDR2 YYREEE (reference sequence). CDR3 coding DNA: TGTGCCAGCAGCTCCGACGGGGGGGAGCAGTACTTC. Residues: CASSSDGGEQYF.

The V gene is TRBV4-3, the J gene TRBJ2-2, with TRBD2 matching over 8 bases. With V trimmed by 2 bases and J by 7 bases, 6 bases remained unmatched. From germline, CDR1 is LGHNA and CDR2 YSLEER. This CDR3 contains 15 residues. CDR3 protein: CASSQSGTSSGELFF. CDR3 coding DNA: TGCGCCAGCAGCCAATCCGGGACTAGTAGCGGGGAGCTGTTTTTT.

This chain uses TRBV3-1 (or the pseudogene TRBV3-2) with TRBJ2-1; 9 nucleotides line up with TRBD2. With V trimmed by 0 bases and J by 3 bases, 3 bases remained unmatched. Germline values: CDR1 LGHDT, CDR2 YNNKEL (reference sequence). This CDR3 spans 16 amino acids. CDR3 in amino acids: CASSQEGLALYNEQFF. Here the CDR3 DNA reads TGTGCCAGCAGCCAAGAGGGACTAGCCCTCTACAATGAGCAGTTCTTC.

The V gene is TRBV5-1, the J gene TRBJ2-7, with TRBD1 matching 8 bases. From germline, CDR1 is SGHRS and CDR2 YFSETQ. The V segment lost 4 bases and the J segment 5 bases; nucleotides outside the gene matches: 14. The CDR3 extends over 16 amino acids. Here the CDR3 reads CASSTRAGQAGHEQYF. Written as DNA, the CDR3 is TGCGCCAGCAGCACTCGCGCGGGACAGGCGGGCCACGAGCAGTACTTC. Full variable domain (outside the CDR3, taken from reference TRBV5-1 and TRBJ2-7): KAGVTQTPRYLIKTRGQQVTLSCSPISGHRSVSWYQQTPGQGLQFLFEYFSETQRNKGNFPGRFSGRQFSNSRSEMNVSTLELGDSALYLCASSTRAGQAGHEQYFGPGTRLTVT.

V and J are TRBV11-2 and TRBJ2-7; perhaps TRBD1 as D (5 bases). The germline V and J ends were trimmed by 5 bases and 3 bases, with 14 bases remaining between them. The CDR3 totals 14 residues. Germline V gene data show CDR1 as SGHAT and CDR2 as FQNNGV. CDR3 sequence (DNA): TGTGCCAGCAGCCTAGGGGAATCCCACTACGAGCAGTACTTC. Amino acid sequence: CASSLGESHYEQYF. Full variable domain (missing parts from reference TRBV11-2 and TRBJ2-7): EAGVAQSPRYKIIEKRQSVAFWCNPISGHATLYWYQQILGQGPKLLIQFQNNGVVDDSQLPKDRFSAERLKGVDSTLKIQPAKLEDSAVYLCASSLGESHYEQYFGPGTRLTVT.

V gene TRBV20-1 combines with J gene TRBJ2-3, with D maybe TRBD2 (6 bases). The V end lost 6 bases, the J end lost 10 bases, and 14 bases lay between the germline ends. Germline CDR1 and CDR2: DFQATT and SNEGSKA (reference sequence). The CDR3 consists of 11 residues. The CDR3 reads CSARSPGAQYF. Written as DNA, the CDR3 is TGCAGTGCGCGATCTCCGGGGGCGCAGTATTTT.

The chain recombines TRBV4-3 with TRBJ1-4; D perhaps matches TRBD1 (6 bases). Germline V lookup: CDR1 LGHNA, CDR2 YSLEER. The CDR3 extends over 16 amino acids. V lost 1 base and J 8 bases, leaving 17 bases between the germline ends. This CDR3 reads CASSQGPGGLREKLFF. CDR3 nucleotides: TGCGCCAGCAGCCAAGGACCGGGGGGCTTACGGGAAAAACTGTTTTTT.

The J gene is TRBJ2-2, the V gene TRBV13; weak D call: TRBD2 (6 bases). Germline V gene data show CDR1 as PRHDT and CDR2 as FYEKMQ (reference sequence). CDR3 length equals 14 residues. V was shortened by 5 bases and J by 9 bases, with 16 bases between the two germline ends. For the CDR3, the DNA is TGTGCCAGCAGCCCCGGGGGTGCCAGGCGGGAGCTGTTTTTT. Amino acids: CASSPGGARRELFF.

The chain is built from TRBV7-3 and TRBJ2-3; 14 nucleotides match TRBD2. Germline values: CDR1 SGHTA, CDR2 FQGTGA. J was trimmed by 3 bases and V by 4 bases; bases with no gene match: 3. CDR3 size: 16 residues. CDR3 DNA sequence: TGTGCCAGCAGCTGGGGACTAGCGGGAGCTACAGATACGCAGTATTTT. Its protein product is CASSWGLAGATDTQYF.

The chain recombines TRBV29-1 with TRBJ1-6, with 7 bases fitting TRBD1. J gave up 5 bases and V 5 bases, and 18 bases lay outside the gene matches. Looked up from germline, CDR1 is SQVTM and CDR2 is ANQGSEA. There are 18 residues in the CDR3. CDR3 in amino acids: CSVLSLILTGENNSPLHF. The CDR3 coding sequence is TGCAGCGTTTTATCCCTAATCCTTACAGGGGAGAATAATTCACCCCTCCACTTT.

This clone was seen a handful of times. The J gene is TRBJ2-1, the V gene TRBV27; 7 bases are shared with TRBD1. With 3 bases clipped from V and 5 bases from J, the junction kept 7 bases outside the gene matches. Germline CDR1 and CDR2: MNHEY and SMNVEV (reference sequence). This CDR3 has 15 residues. The CDR3 loop is CASSFKGTVNNEQFF. The CDR3, as DNA: TGTGCCAGCAGTTTCAAAGGGACAGTAAACAATGAGCAGTTCTTC.

The gene calls are TRBV16 and TRBJ1-6, with D perhaps matching TRBD1 (6 bases). CDR1 is KGHSY, CDR2 FQNENV, per germline. The length of the CDR3 is 12 residues. With 6 bases removed from V and 13 bases from J, the gap between germline ends came to 13 bases. CDR3 sequence (DNA): TGTGCCAGCAGGATCTCGGACAGCCCCCTCCACTTT. It encodes CASRISDSPLHF.

This chain uses TRBV6-5 with TRBJ1-1, with 9 bases aligning to TRBD1. The germline V gene encodes CDR1 MNHEY and CDR2 SVGAGI. There are 13 residues in the CDR3. V lost 8 bases to trimming and J lost 5 bases; unmatched junction nucleotides: 6. This chain's CDR3 is CASATGGGTEAFF. The DNA of the CDR3 is TGTGCCAGCGCAACAGGGGGCGGGACTGAAGCTTTCTTT.

The J gene is TRBJ2-2, the V gene TRBV5-1; no clear D. V lost 0 bases and J lost 3, with 6 bases in between. Germline loops: CDR1 SGHRS, CDR2 YFSETQ. The CDR3 contains 14 residues. CDR3 protein: CASSLGQDTGELFF. The CDR3, as DNA: TGCGCCAGCAGCTTGGGGCAGGACACCGGGGAGCTGTTTTTT. Using reference TRBV5-1 and TRBJ2-2 for the parts outside the CDR3, the full variable domain is KAGVTQTPRYLIKTRGQQVTLSCSPISGHRSVSWYQQTPGQGLQFLFEYFSETQRNKGNFPGRFSGRQFSNSRSEMNVSTLELGDSALYLCASSLGQDTGELFFGEGSRLTVL.

J is TRBJ2-2 and V is TRBV28; D perhaps matches TRBD2 (5 bases). Between the trimmed V and J ends, which lost 8 bases and 8 bases, there was a span of 18 bases. CDR3 length equals 14 residues. CDR1 MDHEN and CDR2 SYDVKM come from the germline V gene. The CDR3 protein is CASQENLGGGELFF. The CDR3 DNA sequence: TGTGCCAGCCAGGAGAATTTAGGCGGGGGGGAGCTGTTTTTT.

The genes are TRBV13 and TRBJ2-7; D uncertain. Trimming stripped 3 bases from V and 7 bases from J, with 19 bases between. CDR1 is PRHDT, CDR2 FYEKMQ, per germline (reference sequence). CDR3 length: 15 amino acids. The CDR3 DNA follows: TGTGCCAGCAGCTTCGGCCAGGTTGCAACGGATGAGCAGTACTTC. Translating it yields CASSFGQVATDEQYF. Drawing the rest from reference TRBV13 and TRBJ2-7, the complete variable domain is AAGVIQSPRHLIKEKRETATLKCYPIPRHDTVYWYQQGPGQDPQFLISFYEKMQSDKGSIPDRFSAQQFSDYHSELNMSSLELGDSALYFCASSFGQVATDEQYFGPGTRLTVT.

The chain carries TRBV5-3 and TRBJ2-3, with no clear D. TRBV5-3 is reported as an ORF; its role is uncertain. This CDR3 is 12 amino acids long. V lost 10 bases and J 4 bases, leaving 13 bases between the germline ends. In nucleotides, the CDR3 is TGTGCCCAGAAAGGTTCGGCAGATACGCAGTATTTT. Protein sequence: CAQKGSADTQYF.

This clone was seen just once. CDR3 amino acids: CAIRQQGFLDEQYF. CDR3 nucleotide sequence: TGTGCCATCAGACAACAGGGGTTCCTGGACGAGCAGTACTTC. This rearrangement joins TRBV10-3 to TRBJ2-7, with 7 bases fitting TRBD1. Germline CDR1 ENHRY, CDR2 SYGVKD. This CDR3 has 14 residues. The V gene end was trimmed by 6 bases and the J gene end by 5 bases; junction bases not matched to a gene: 10.

The genes are TRBV27 and TRBJ1-5; D not certain. Germline CDR1 MNHEY, CDR2 SMNVEV (reference sequence). The CDR3 has 16 amino acids. V was trimmed by 4 bases and J by 7 bases, leaving 20 bases between them. CDR3 amino acids: CASSSIGQEGIQPQHF. CDR3 in DNA: TGTGCCAGCAGTTCTATAGGTCAGGAGGGAATACAGCCCCAGCATTTT.

This sequence joins TRBV30 and TRBJ1-6; TRBD1 might be the D (5 bases). With 3 bases removed from V and 7 bases from J, the gap between germline ends came to 13 bases. The CDR3 is made up of 14 amino acids. Germline V gives CDR1 GTSNPN, CDR2 SVGIG (reference sequence). The CDR3 DNA reads TGTGCCTGGAGGAGAGACAGCGCCAATTCACCCCTCCACTTT. Its translation: CAWRRDSANSPLHF.

The chain has TRBV6-5 and TRBJ1-2; 7 positions agree with TRBD1. Germline V gene sequence: CDR1 MNHEY, CDR2 SVGAGI. J gave up 6 bases and V 6 bases, and 7 bases lay outside the gene matches. This CDR3 is built from 13 residues. CDR3 region: CASRETGTHGYTF. The CDR3 nucleotides are TGTGCCAGCAGAGAGACAGGGACCCATGGCTACACCTTC.

This clone was counted between two and nine times. This chain uses TRBV30 with TRBJ1-6; D call uncertain. Germline V gives CDR1 GTSNPN, CDR2 SVGIG (reference sequence). This CDR3 comprises 12 residues. The ends were cut back, 0 bases at V and 7 bases at J, with 4 bases in the middle. CDR3 nucleotide sequence: TGTGCCTGGAGTGTAATGAATTCACCCCTCCACTTT. Its protein is CAWSVMNSPLHF.